Listed here is a single T cell receptor (beta chain). This entry comes from a study of CD8+ T cells in alopecia areata. Whole-study context: Each of the treated patients was given oral tofacitinib, 5 to 10 mg twice daily, for moderate-to-severe alopecia areata. A 6-month off-drug phase came after tofacitinib, which had lasted 6 to 18 months.

Using a FACSAria, the CD4+ and CD8+ T cells were sorted from the PBMCs. Germline V gene sequence: CDR1 MNHNS, CDR2 SASEGT. CDR3 size: 16 residues. The V and J ends lost 2 bases and 5 bases, in that order; junction bases with no gene match: 10. RNA extraction was followed by reverse transcription into cDNA, which acted as the sequencing template. Assay used: immunoSEQ multiplex PCR; TCRdb lists only in-frame clones, some missing. The table lists about 180,000 clones, about 67% of them singletons, with about an eighth in the top ten. The material sequenced was CD8+ T cells sorted from blood, taken at week 0. This chain joins TRBV6-1 and TRBJ2-3; TRBD1 matches at 7 bases. This sequence was found in a human donor with alopecia areata. CDR3 bases: TGTGCCAGCAGTGAACTAGGGGGCGCCGCGGGAGATACGCAGTATTTT. Amino acid sequence: CASSELGGAAGDTQYF.